Shown below are 12 T cell receptor beta chains from a single sample sequenced in a study of blood T cells in healthy people across ages. Sample-barcoded 5' priming and a J-beta primer mix drove a second PCR of roughly 6 to 12 cycles. TCRdb itself ran the 5' RACE reads through MiXCR, one entry per CDR3 protein. The sample yields over 1,500,000 distinct CDR3 sequences, more than 35% seen once. The sequenced sample consisted of blood. The source of these receptors is a human donor in good health.

The chain uses TRBV4-2 and TRBJ2-1; possibly TRBD2 for D (6 bases). Germline values: CDR1 LGHNA, CDR2 YNFKEQ. Trimming stripped 0 bases from V and 12 bases from J, with 12 bases between. The CDR3 sequence is 13 residues long. DNA for the CDR3: TGTGCCAGCAGCCAAGATGGGGGGAGCCCGCAGTTCTTC. As protein: CASSQDGGSPQFF.

J is TRBJ2-4 and V is TRBV2; 8 positions match TRBD1. From germline, CDR1 is SNHLY and CDR2 FYNNEI. This CDR3 has 15 residues. Unmatched junction bases numbered 11, after V lost 6 bases and J lost 7 bases. The CDR3 protein is CASRRPGQGFNIQYF. CDR3 nucleotides: TGTGCCAGCAGACGCCCCGGACAGGGCTTCAACATTCAGTACTTC.

The CDR3 sequence: CASSEWGGAGETQYF. Here the CDR3 DNA reads TGTGCCAGCAGCGAATGGGGGGGGGCTGGGGAGACCCAGTACTTC. The chain employs TRBV9 and TRBJ2-5; tentative D call: TRBD2 (7 bases). With 3 bases removed from V and 5 bases from J, the gap between germline ends came to 17 bases. CDR1 is SGDLS and CDR2 is YYNGEE in the germline V gene. The CDR3 runs to 15 residues.

This chain joins TRBV20-1 and TRBJ1-3, with D uncertain. Deletions cut 0 bases from V and 2 bases from J, with 8 bases between. This CDR3 contains 14 residues. From germline, CDR1 is DFQATT and CDR2 SNEGSKA (reference sequence). DNA of the CDR3: TGCAGTGCTAGAGATGGATCAACTGGAAACACCATATATTTT. It translates to CSARDGSTGNTIYF.

This clonotype was seen more than once but under ten times. The chain employs TRBV6-2 or TRBV6-3 and TRBJ1-6; D is ambiguous. CDR3 length: 14 amino acids. Looked up from germline, CDR1 is MNHEY and CDR2 is SVGEGT. V lost 4 bases, J lost 6 bases, and 10 bases lay in between. DNA of the CDR3: TGTGCCAGCAGTTGGGGAGCTCTTAATTCACCCCTCCACTTT. Encoded protein: CASSWGALNSPLHF.

J is TRBJ2-1 and V is TRBV10-3, with 9 bases identical to TRBD2. The CDR3 runs 17 residues. Unmatched junction bases numbered 19, after V lost 9 bases and J lost 7 bases. Germline V gene sequence: CDR1 ENHRY, CDR2 SYGVKD. The CDR3 region has the DNA TGTGCCATTTCTCCCCGACTAGCGGCCGATGAAGTAAATGAGCAGTTCTTC. Amino acids: CAISPRLAADEVNEQFF.

This clonotype was observed a single time. The rearrangement joins TRBV6-2 or TRBV6-3 to TRBJ2-5, with 8 bases identical to TRBD2. V dropped 11 bases and J dropped 2; count of bases not matched to a gene: 10. The CDR3 consists of 14 residues. Germline-derived CDR1 and CDR2 are MNHEY and SVGEGT. CDR3 nucleotides: TGTGCCCGCATCGCGGGGGGACAACAAGAGACCCAGTACTTC. It specifies CARIAGGQQETQYF.

V and J are TRBV5-1 and TRBJ2-1; TRBD2 is a possible D gene (6 bases). V lost 1 base and J 8 bases, leaving 13 bases between the germline ends. The CDR3 has 14 residues. CDR1 and CDR2 (germline): SGHRS, YFSETQ. The CDR3 DNA sequence: TGCGCCAGCAGCTTGATGGGTTCGGGGGATGAGCAGTTCTTC. This sequence encodes CASSLMGSGDEQFF.

The rearrangement uses TRBV9 and TRBJ2-7, with D tentatively TRBD1 or TRBD2 (6 bases each). V was clipped by 3 bases and J by 0 bases, with 10 bases between them. The CDR3 covers 14 residues. Germline V gives CDR1 SGDLS, CDR2 YYNGEE. The CDR3 DNA reads as TGTGCCAGCAGCGGGGGGGCAGGCTCCTACGAGCAGTACTTC. It translates to CASSGGAGSYEQYF.

A remark on this clonotype: This CDR3 is missing its conserved last phenylalanine or tryptophan, likely due to a read error. The limits of the CDR3 on the DNA are not certain, so only TCRdb's listed CDR3 is given. The rearrangement links TRBV6-2 or TRBV6-3 to TRBJ1-2; TRBD1 is taken as the D call from the table, unchecked against the DNA. Per germline, CDR1 MNHEY and CDR2 SVGEGT. The CDR3 region is 11 residues in length, termini included. CDR3: CASSYGGKLTI.

The V call is TRBV25-1, the J call TRBJ1-1; tentative D call: TRBD1 (6 bases). The length of the CDR3 is 15 residues. Trimming removed 4 bases at V and 0 bases at J, with 12 bases between. CDR1 and CDR2 (germline): MGHDK, SYGVNS. CDR3 sequence: CASSARTEMNTEAFF. CDR3 coding DNA: TGTGCCAGCAGTGCGCGGACAGAGATGAACACTGAAGCTTTCTTT.

The chain uses TRBV20-1 and TRBJ2-1, with D perhaps TRBD1 or TRBD2 (5 bases each). The germline V gene has CDR1 DFQATT and CDR2 SNEGSKA (reference sequence). The CDR3 has 15 residues. Trimming shortened V by 6 bases and J by 5 bases, and 20 bases separated the two germline ends. The CDR3 sequence is CSADIRGSGDNEQFF. Here the CDR3 DNA reads TGCAGTGCGGACATACGGGGTTCCGGCGACAATGAGCAGTTCTTC.